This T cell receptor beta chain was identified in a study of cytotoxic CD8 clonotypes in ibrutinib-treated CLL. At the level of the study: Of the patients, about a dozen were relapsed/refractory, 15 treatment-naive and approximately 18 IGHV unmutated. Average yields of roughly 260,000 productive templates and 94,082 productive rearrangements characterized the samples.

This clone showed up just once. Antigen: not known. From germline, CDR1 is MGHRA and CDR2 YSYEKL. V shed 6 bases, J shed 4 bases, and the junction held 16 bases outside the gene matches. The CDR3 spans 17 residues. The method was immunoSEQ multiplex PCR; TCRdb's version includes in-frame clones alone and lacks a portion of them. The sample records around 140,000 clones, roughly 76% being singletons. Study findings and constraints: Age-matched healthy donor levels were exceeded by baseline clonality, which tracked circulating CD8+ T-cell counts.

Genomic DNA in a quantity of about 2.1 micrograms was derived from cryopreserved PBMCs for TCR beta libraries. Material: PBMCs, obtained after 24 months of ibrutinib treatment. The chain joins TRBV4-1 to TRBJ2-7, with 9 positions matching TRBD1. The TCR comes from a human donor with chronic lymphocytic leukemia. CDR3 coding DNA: TGCGCCAGCAGGCAACAATCGGGACAGGGAAGATGGTACGAGCAGTACTTC. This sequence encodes CASRQQSGQGRWYEQYF.